A single sample gave rise to the 3 T cell receptor beta chains below, sequenced in a study of T cell responses to AZD1222 COVID-19 vaccine. TCRdb's copy holds only in-frame clones and misses some; the assay was immunoSEQ multiplex PCR. The repertoire includes 250,000 to 300,000 clones, roughly 93% of them detected once, and less than 0.65% sits in the top ten. This material consisted of peripheral blood, taken 28 days after the second AZD1222 dose. The receptor source for this set is an adult who received the AZD1222 COVID-19 vaccine.

The count of this clone is one. The chain has TRBV28 and TRBJ1-2, with D perhaps matching TRBD1 (5 bases). The germline V gene encodes CDR1 MDHEN and CDR2 SYDVKM. This CDR3 spans 12 amino acids. Trimming removed 5 bases at V and 8 bases at J, with 12 bases between. CDR3 DNA sequence: TGTGCCAGCAGTCACAGACAGACCGGCTACACCTTC. Translating gives CASSHRQTGYTF.

The J gene is TRBJ2-7, the V gene TRBV7-2; D is unclear. CDR3 length equals 13 residues. In germline, CDR1 is SGHTA, CDR2 FQGNSA. V was pared by 3 bases and J by 0 bases, with 6 bases between. Written as DNA, the CDR3 is TGTGCCAGCAGCTTCCGGAGCTCCTACGAGCAGTACTTC. Translation gives CASSFRSSYEQYF.

Of note for this clone: Other nucleotide sequences from this sample produce the same CDR3. This chain connects TRBV6-5 to TRBJ1-2, with D uncertain. CDR3 length: 12 residues. The V and J ends lost 0 bases and 5 bases respectively, with 4 bases between them. From germline, CDR1 is MNHEY and CDR2 SVGAGI. The CDR3 is CASSYSGYGYTF. The CDR3 DNA reads TGTGCCAGCAGTTACTCGGGTTATGGCTACACCTTC.